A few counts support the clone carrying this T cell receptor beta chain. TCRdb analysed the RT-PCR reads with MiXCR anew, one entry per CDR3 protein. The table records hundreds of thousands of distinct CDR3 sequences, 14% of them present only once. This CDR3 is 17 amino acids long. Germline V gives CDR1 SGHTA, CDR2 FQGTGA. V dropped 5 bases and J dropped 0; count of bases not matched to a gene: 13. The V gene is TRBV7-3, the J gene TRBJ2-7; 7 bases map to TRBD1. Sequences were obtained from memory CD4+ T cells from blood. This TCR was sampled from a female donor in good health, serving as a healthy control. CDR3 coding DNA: TGTGCCAGCAGCCACTTGCCACAGGGGCCGAGCTCCTACGAGCAGTACTTC. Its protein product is CASSHLPQGPSSYEQYF.